Given below is one TCR beta chain in context. These data originate in a study of identical twins. TCRdb passed the 5' RACE reads through MiXCR, listing each CDR3 protein once. Of about 550,000 distinct CDR3 sequences in the sample, 20% to 25% were seen once. The J segment lost 6 bases and the V segment lost 5 bases, leaving 5 bases of the junction unmatched. CDR3 size: 14 residues. Germline CDR1 is SGHVS and CDR2 is FNYEAQ. Separately, the same data were catalogued under a study of yellow fever vaccine responses in identical twins.

The receptor's source is a woman aged 18-35 years in good health. The chain joins TRBV7-6 to TRBJ2-2, with 8 nucleotides matching TRBD1. Input material: CD4+ T cells sorted from blood. The CDR3 DNA sequence: TGTGCCAGCAGCCGGACAGGGCTTGCCGGGGAGCTGTTTTTT. It yields the protein CASSRTGLAGELFF. The variable domain in full, with the rest retrieved from reference TRBV7-6 and TRBJ2-2, is GAGVSQSPRYKVTKRGQDVALRCDPISGHVSLYWYRQALGQGPEFLTYFNYEAQQDKSGLPNDRFSAERPEGSISTLTIQRTEQRDSAMYRCASSRTGLAGELFFGEGSRLTVL.